This T cell receptor beta chain appears in the sequencing data of a study of blood T cells in healthy people across ages. A sample-barcoded 5' primer and a J-beta primer mix were used in a second PCR of roughly 7 to 11 cycles. MiXCR was run by TCRdb on the 5' RACE reads, yielding one entry per CDR3 protein. The table lists about 970,000 distinct CDR3 sequences, roughly half of them singletons. The CDR3 spans 14 residues. With 6 bases clipped from V and 6 bases from J, the junction kept 4 bases outside the gene matches. Total RNA extracted from each sample amounted to at least 5 micrograms. In the case of this clonotype: The target antigen is unknown.

Overall study results and limits: Both higher diversity and more naive CD4+ cells marked long-lived donors when set against aged donors. It was held that diversity estimates obtained from one million T cells represented underestimates. Using unsorted PBMCs precluded a conclusive naive versus antigen-experienced comparison.

The sequence was obtained from a woman aged 55-70 years in good health. V is TRBV12-3 or TRBV12-4 and J is TRBJ1-5; 11 bases agree with TRBD1. The sample comprised blood. The CDR3 region has the DNA TGTGCCAGCAGATGGACAGGGGGCCGTCAGCCCCAGCATTTT. This codes for CASRWTGGRQPQHF.